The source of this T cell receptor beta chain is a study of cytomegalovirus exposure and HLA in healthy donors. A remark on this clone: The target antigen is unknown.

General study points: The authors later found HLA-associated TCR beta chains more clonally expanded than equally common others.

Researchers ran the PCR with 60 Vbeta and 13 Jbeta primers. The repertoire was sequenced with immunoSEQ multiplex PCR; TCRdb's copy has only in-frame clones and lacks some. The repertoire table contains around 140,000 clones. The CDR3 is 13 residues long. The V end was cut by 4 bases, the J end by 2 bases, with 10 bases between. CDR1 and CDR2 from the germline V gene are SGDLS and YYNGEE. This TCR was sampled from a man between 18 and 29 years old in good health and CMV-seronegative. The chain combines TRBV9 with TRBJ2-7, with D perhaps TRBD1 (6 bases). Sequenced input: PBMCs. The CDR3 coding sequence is TGTGCCAGCAGCCTCGGACAGACCTACGAGCAGTACTTC. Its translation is CASSLGQTYEQYF.